The entry that follows covers one T cell receptor beta chain sequence. The sample belongs to a study of blood T cell repertoires in COVID-19. Using immunoSEQ multiplex PCR, the repertoire was profiled, and TCRdb retains in-frame clones only, with some absent. This sample has some 200,000 clones, with around nine tenths found just once. Germline V CDR1 and CDR2: SGHTA, FQGNSA. V lost 0 bases, J lost 1 base, and 8 bases stayed unmatched. The CDR3 length is 17 residues. The TCR sequence derives from a man aged 55 to 70 with active or convalescent COVID-19. The sequenced sample was peripheral blood. The genes are TRBV7-2 and TRBJ1-1, with 7 bases aligning to TRBD1. The CDR3 DNA sequence: TGTGCCAGCAGCTTAGCGTACTGGGACAGCCGGAACACTGAAGCTTTCTTT. Its translation: CASSLAYWDSRNTEAFF.